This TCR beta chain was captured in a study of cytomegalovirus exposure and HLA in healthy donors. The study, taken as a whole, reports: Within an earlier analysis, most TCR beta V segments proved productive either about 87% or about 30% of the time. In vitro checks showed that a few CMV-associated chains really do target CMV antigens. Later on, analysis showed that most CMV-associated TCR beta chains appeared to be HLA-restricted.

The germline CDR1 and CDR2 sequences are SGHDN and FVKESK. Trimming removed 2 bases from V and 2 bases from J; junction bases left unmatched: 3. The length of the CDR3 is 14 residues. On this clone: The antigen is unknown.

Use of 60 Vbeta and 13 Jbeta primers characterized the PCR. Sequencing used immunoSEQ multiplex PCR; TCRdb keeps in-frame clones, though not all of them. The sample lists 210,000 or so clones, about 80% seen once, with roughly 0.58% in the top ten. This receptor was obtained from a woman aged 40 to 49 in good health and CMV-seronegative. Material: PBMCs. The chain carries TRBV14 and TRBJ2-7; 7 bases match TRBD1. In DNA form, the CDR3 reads TGTGCCAGCAGCCAATGGCAGGGGGCCTACGAGCAGTACTTC. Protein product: CASSQWQGAYEQYF.